A selection of T cell receptor beta chains follows, all from one sample in a study of regulatory T cells in long-lasting Graves disease. TCRdb called the multiplex PCR reads again in MiXCR, with one record for every CDR3 protein. This table holds about 620,000 distinct CDR3 sequences, 16% found once. These records were also assigned to another study, of T cells in Graves' hyperthyroidism and ophthalmopathy.

Material: peripheral blood mononuclear cells (PBMCs), obtained at new diagnosis, from a patient treated with antithyroid drugs. These TCRs come from a woman between 25 and 40 years old with Graves disease. The CDR3 runs from the conserved cysteine through the conserved F or W. The order of the fields is V gene, D gene, clone size, J gene, CDR3 protein, CDR3 DNA. A D gene is named only where the DNA matches it firmly. Size is stated for part of the rows, as once, few or many counts, or as a class when the clone is expanded.

v_call: TRBV28; d_call: .; clone_size: many; j_call: TRBJ1-2; cdr3_aa: CASRYPGVRQAPLYTF; cdr3_nt: TGTGCCAGCAGGTACCCAGGGGTCCGACAGGCCCCCCTCTACACCTTC
v_call: TRBV20-1; d_call: TRBD2; clone_size: many; j_call: TRBJ2-2; cdr3_aa: CSARDLAGDTGELFF; cdr3_nt: TGCAGTGCTAGAGATCTAGCGGGAGACACCGGGGAGCTGTTTTTT
v_call: TRBV9; d_call: .; clone_size: .; j_call: TRBJ1-4; cdr3_aa: CASSVAGGLREKLFF; cdr3_nt: TGTGCCAGCAGCGTCGCGGGGGGCTTAAGGGAAAAACTGTTTTTT
v_call: TRBV5-1; d_call: .; clone_size: .; j_call: TRBJ2-5; cdr3_aa: CASSRETGRLETQYF; cdr3_nt: TGTGCCAGCAGTCGGGAGACAGGGAGGTTGGAGACCCAGTACTTC
v_call: TRBV7-9; d_call: TRBD1; clone_size: many; j_call: TRBJ2-7; cdr3_aa: CASSWGQGFYEQYF; cdr3_nt: TGTGCCAGCAGCTGGGGACAGGGGTTCTACGAGCAGTACTTC
v_call: TRBV6-2/TRBV6-3; d_call: .; clone_size: .; j_call: TRBJ2-5; cdr3_aa: CASSLGVEAQYF; cdr3_nt: TGTGCCAGCAGTCTGGGAGTAGAGGCCCAGTACTTC
v_call: TRBV5-6; d_call: .; clone_size: .; j_call: TRBJ1-1; cdr3_aa: CASMGQSNTEAFF; cdr3_nt: TGTGCCAGCATGGGGCAGTCGAACACTGAAGCTTTCTTT
v_call: TRBV9; d_call: TRBD2; clone_size: many; j_call: TRBJ2-7; cdr3_aa: CASSNAGGNEQYF; cdr3_nt: TGTGCCAGCAGCAACGCGGGAGGGAACGAGCAGTACTTC
v_call: TRBV28; d_call: TRBD2; clone_size: many; j_call: TRBJ2-7; cdr3_aa: CASTGRASFIYEQYF; cdr3_nt: TGTGCCAGCACAGGGAGGGCCTCCTTTATATACGAGCAGTACTTC
v_call: TRBV6-1; d_call: TRBD2; clone_size: .; j_call: TRBJ2-7; cdr3_aa: CASSLAGAASYEQYF; cdr3_nt: TGTGCCAGCAGTCTAGCGGGAGCGGCGTCCTACGAGCAGTACTTC
v_call: TRBV6-1; d_call: TRBD2; clone_size: many; j_call: TRBJ2-2; cdr3_aa: CASSRTRNTGELFF; cdr3_nt: TGTGCCAGCAGCCGGACTAGAAACACCGGGGAGCTGTTTTTT
v_call: TRBV6-5; d_call: .; clone_size: few; j_call: TRBJ1-2; cdr3_aa: CASSFTGIHTF; cdr3_nt: TGTGCCAGCAGTTTTACCGGGATCCACACCTTC
v_call: TRBV30; d_call: .; clone_size: few; j_call: TRBJ1-1; cdr3_aa: CAWSVSNPGEAFF; cdr3_nt: TGTGCCTGGAGTGTATCGAATCCGGGTGAAGCTTTCTTT
v_call: TRBV20-1; d_call: .; clone_size: .; j_call: TRBJ2-1; cdr3_aa: CSARRGGSYNEQFF; cdr3_nt: TGCAGTGCTAGACGGGGTGGCTCCTACAATGAGCAGTTCTTC
v_call: TRBV3-1; d_call: TRBD2; clone_size: few; j_call: TRBJ2-1; cdr3_aa: CASSQSWLAGGANEQFF; cdr3_nt: TGTGCCAGCAGCCAAAGTTGGTTAGCGGGAGGGGCCAATGAGCAGTTCTTC
v_call: TRBV12-3/TRBV12-4; d_call: .; clone_size: many; j_call: TRBJ2-2; cdr3_aa: CASGWSTSYSGELFF; cdr3_nt: TGTGCCAGCGGTTGGAGTACTAGCTATTCCGGGGAGCTGTTTTTT
v_call: TRBV7-3; d_call: .; clone_size: many; j_call: TRBJ2-3; cdr3_aa: CASSSNGASTDTQYF; cdr3_nt: TGTGCCAGCAGCAGCAATGGGGCTAGCACAGATACGCAGTATTTT
v_call: TRBV2; d_call: TRBD1; clone_size: many; j_call: TRBJ2-4; cdr3_aa: CATRLETGNIQYF; cdr3_nt: TGTGCCACCCGCTTAGAGACAGGGAACATTCAGTACTTC
v_call: TRBV6-1; d_call: TRBD2; clone_size: .; j_call: TRBJ2-3; cdr3_aa: CASRRTGTRRDTQYF; cdr3_nt: TGTGCCAGCAGGCGTACCGGGACTAGGAGGGATACGCAGTATTTT
v_call: TRBV7-3; d_call: TRBD1; clone_size: few; j_call: TRBJ2-2; cdr3_aa: CASSSRTGRTGELFF; cdr3_nt: TGTGCCAGCAGCTCTCGGACAGGTCGCACCGGGGAGCTGTTTTTT
v_call: TRBV20-1; d_call: TRBD2; clone_size: many; j_call: TRBJ2-7; cdr3_aa: CSASALAGVRRYEQYF; cdr3_nt: TGCAGTGCTAGTGCACTAGCGGGAGTACGTAGGTACGAGCAGTACTTC
v_call: TRBV15; d_call: .; clone_size: .; j_call: TRBJ2-3; cdr3_aa: CATSRDGVTSTDTQYF; cdr3_nt: TGTGCCACCAGCAGAGATGGGGTTACTAGCACAGATACGCAGTATTTT
v_call: TRBV7-2; d_call: TRBD1; clone_size: .; j_call: TRBJ1-5; cdr3_aa: CASSLATGPNQPQHF; cdr3_nt: TGTGCCAGCAGCCTCGCGACAGGGCCCAATCAGCCCCAGCATTTT
v_call: TRBV9; d_call: .; clone_size: few; j_call: TRBJ2-5; cdr3_aa: CASSVAPLRETQYF; cdr3_nt: TGTGCCAGCAGCGTAGCCCCCCTGAGGGAGACCCAGTACTTC
v_call: TRBV7-9; d_call: .; clone_size: few; j_call: TRBJ1-3; cdr3_aa: CASSRWQEERRDTIYF; cdr3_nt: TGTGCCAGCAGCCGCTGGCAGGAGGAGAGACGGGACACCATATATTTT
v_call: TRBV19; d_call: .; clone_size: .; j_call: TRBJ1-3; cdr3_aa: CASIAGSSGNTIYF; cdr3_nt: TGTGCCAGTATCGCCGGGAGCTCTGGAAACACCATATATTTT
v_call: TRBV3-1; d_call: .; clone_size: .; j_call: TRBJ2-3; cdr3_aa: CASSQDDHTDTQYF; cdr3_nt: TGTGCCAGCAGCCAAGATGACCACACAGATACGCAGTATTTT
v_call: TRBV5-1; d_call: TRBD1; clone_size: once; j_call: TRBJ1-2; cdr3_aa: CASSLADRDGYTF; cdr3_nt: TGCGCCAGCAGCTTGGCGGACAGGGATGGCTACACCTTC
v_call: TRBV29-1; d_call: TRBD2; clone_size: few; j_call: TRBJ2-7; cdr3_aa: CSGASGTPVYEQYF; cdr3_nt: TGCAGCGGTGCTAGCGGGACGCCCGTGTACGAGCAGTACTTC
v_call: TRBV18; d_call: .; clone_size: few; j_call: TRBJ2-1; cdr3_aa: CASSLTRSGFGSYNEQFF; cdr3_nt: TGTGCCAGCTCACTCACGAGGTCAGGGTTTGGCTCCTACAATGAGCAGTTCTTC
v_call: TRBV28; d_call: .; clone_size: .; j_call: TRBJ2-7; cdr3_aa: CASSAGGTALTYEKYF; cdr3_nt: TGTGCCAGCAGTGCCGGAGGGACAGCGCTTACCTACGAGAAGTACTTC
v_call: TRBV5-6; d_call: .; clone_size: .; j_call: TRBJ2-3; cdr3_aa: CASSLSGLSLTDTQYF; cdr3_nt: TGTGCCAGCAGCTTGTCGGGACTCTCACTCACAGATACGCAGTATTTT
v_call: TRBV20-1; d_call: .; clone_size: few; j_call: TRBJ2-1; cdr3_aa: CSARVPSGGSSYNEQFF; cdr3_nt: TGCAGTGCTAGAGTTCCTTCCGGGGGAAGCTCCTACAATGAGCAGTTCTTC
v_call: TRBV28; d_call: TRBD2; clone_size: many; j_call: TRBJ2-2; cdr3_aa: CASSLAAGGNTGELFF; cdr3_nt: TGTGCCAGCAGTTTAGCAGCGGGAGGGAACACCGGGGAGCTGTTTTTT
v_call: TRBV18; d_call: TRBD2; clone_size: .; j_call: TRBJ2-1; cdr3_aa: CASSPRLAEQEQFF; cdr3_nt: TGTGCCAGCTCACCCCGGCTAGCGGAACAAGAGCAGTTCTTC
v_call: TRBV9; d_call: .; clone_size: few; j_call: TRBJ1-5; cdr3_aa: CASSRAGHRDQPQHF; cdr3_nt: TGTGCCAGCAGCAGAGCCGGTCACCGGGATCAGCCCCAGCATTTT
v_call: TRBV20-1; d_call: TRBD1; clone_size: many; j_call: TRBJ2-2; cdr3_aa: CSARDLTGRAGELFF; cdr3_nt: TGCAGTGCTAGAGACCTGACAGGGCGGGCCGGGGAGCTGTTTTTT